This passage covers 16 T cell receptor beta chains from one sample sequenced in a study of T cell responses to AZD1222 COVID-19 vaccine. Profiling relied on immunoSEQ multiplex PCR, and the TCRdb table lists in-frame clones only, not all of them. The table has under 150,000 clones, 92% seen once. The source material was peripheral blood, sampled on day 0 of AZD1222 vaccination. The source is an adult in good health.

V is TRBV28 and J is TRBJ2-1; the match to TRBD2 covers 7 bases. The CDR3 covers 15 residues. Germline CDR1 MDHEN, CDR2 SYDVKM. The V and J ends lost 3 bases and 7 bases, in that order; junction bases with no gene match: 9. The CDR3 region has the DNA TGTGCCAGCAGTTTGTGGGGTTGGGGAGGGAATGAGCAGTTCTTC. It yields the protein CASSLWGWGGNEQFF.

The rearrangement links TRBV19 to TRBJ1-5, with D possibly TRBD1 on 5 matching bases. CDR1 LNHDA and CDR2 SQIVND come from the germline V gene (reference sequence). V was pared by 7 bases and J by 3 bases, with 16 bases between. This CDR3 has 15 residues. This CDR3 is CASTLQGVDNQPQHF. The CDR3 region has the DNA TGTGCCAGTACCCTTCAGGGCGTGGACAATCAGCCCCAGCATTTT.

This chain connects TRBV4-1 to TRBJ1-5; 7 bases are a match to TRBD1. The CDR3 consists of 15 residues. V dropped 2 bases and J dropped 4; count of bases not matched to a gene: 5. Germline V lookup: CDR1 MGHRA, CDR2 YSYEKL. The CDR3 DNA sequence: TGCGCCAGCAGCCAACCAACGACAGGGAATCAGCCCCAGCATTTT. Protein: CASSQPTTGNQPQHF.

The chain couples TRBV27 to TRBJ2-7; D might be TRBD2 (6 bases). Trimming pared 2 bases from V and 11 bases from J, leaving 16 bases between. CDR1 and CDR2 from the germline V gene are MNHEY and SMNVEV (reference sequence). This CDR3 region has 13 residues. In DNA form, the CDR3 reads TGTGCCAGCAGTTTACTGGCACCTCCGGGGGAGTACTTC. Translated: CASSLLAPPGEYF.

A note on this clone: This specimen includes other DNA sequences encoding the same CDR3. The V gene is TRBV18, the J gene TRBJ1-5; D not certain. The germline gives CDR1 KGHSH, CDR2 LQKENI. V shed 3 bases and J shed 0 bases, with 6 bases lying between them. The CDR3 is made up of 14 amino acids. The CDR3, as DNA: TGTGCCAGCTCACCTGGAAATAGCAATCAGCCCCAGCATTTT. It encodes CASSPGNSNQPQHF.

This chain joins TRBV30 and TRBJ2-1, with D perhaps TRBD2 (6 bases). The length of the CDR3 is 17 residues. CDR1 and CDR2 (germline): GTSNPN, SVGIG (reference sequence). V lost 1 base to trimming and J lost 0 bases, with 16 bases between them. The CDR3 region has the DNA TGTGCCTGGAGTGATGCAAGGGGACTCAGCTCCTACAATGAGCAGTTCTTC. The encoded protein is CAWSDARGLSSYNEQFF.

The chain links TRBV5-1 to TRBJ1-1, with 8 nucleotides matching TRBD1. V was clipped by 6 bases and J by 2 bases; unmatched bases: 6. This CDR3 region has 14 residues. In germline, CDR1 is SGHRS, CDR2 YFSETQ. CDR3 protein: CASKIGQGNTEAFF. The CDR3 DNA reads as TGCGCCAGCAAGATAGGACAGGGTAACACTGAAGCTTTCTTT. The whole variable domain, filled in from reference TRBV5-1 and TRBJ1-1, reads KAGVTQTPRYLIKTRGQQVTLSCSPISGHRSVSWYQQTPGQGLQFLFEYFSETQRNKGNFPGRFSGRQFSNSRSEMNVSTLELGDSALYLCASKIGQGNTEAFFGQGTRLTVV.

The chain has TRBV10-3 and TRBJ1-1; D is unresolved. CDR1 is ENHRY, CDR2 SYGVKD, per germline. Trimming stripped 6 bases from V and 0 bases from J, with 11 bases between. The CDR3 covers 14 residues. CDR3 residues: CAIRGGPMNTEAFF. CDR3 nucleotides: TGTGCCATCAGGGGCGGCCCAATGAACACTGAAGCTTTCTTT.

The V gene is TRBV24-1, the J gene TRBJ2-5; 7 bases are a match to TRBD2. J gave up 5 bases and V 4 bases, and 12 bases lay outside the gene matches. The CDR3 spans 16 residues. Germline V lookup: CDR1 KGHDR, CDR2 SFDVKD. CDR3 DNA sequence: TGTGCCACCAGTGACCCGGGGACTAACCGGGGGGAGACCCAGTACTTC. Protein product: CATSDPGTNRGETQYF.

The J gene is TRBJ1-1, the V gene TRBV27, with TRBD1 as a possible D gene (5 bases). Trimming shortened V by 5 bases and J by 0 bases, and 16 bases separated the two germline ends. This CDR3 has 16 amino acids. Germline V CDR1 and CDR2: MNHEY, SMNVEV (reference sequence). This CDR3 reads CASSTNGAQLNTEAFF. DNA of the CDR3: TGTGCCAGCAGTACTAATGGGGCACAGCTGAACACTGAAGCTTTCTTT.

V and J are TRBV5-1 and TRBJ2-4; D ambiguous. The CDR3 extends over 16 amino acids. The germline V and J ends were trimmed by 4 bases and 5 bases, with 19 bases remaining between them. Looked up from germline, CDR1 is SGHRS and CDR2 is YFSETQ. CDR3 amino acids: CASSPGVMGSENIQYF. The CDR3 DNA sequence: TGCGCCAGCAGCCCCGGTGTCATGGGTAGTGAAAACATTCAGTACTTC.

The chain combines TRBV9 with TRBJ2-1, with 12 positions matching TRBD2. The germline gives CDR1 SGDLS, CDR2 YYNGEE. V shed 3 bases, J shed 9 bases, and the junction held 7 bases outside the gene matches. The CDR3 covers 15 residues. The CDR3 here is CASSETSGSFGEQFF. CDR3 DNA: TGTGCCAGCAGCGAGACTAGCGGGAGTTTCGGTGAGCAGTTCTTC.

The chain links TRBV28 to TRBJ1-4; TRBD1 is a possible D gene (5 bases). The CDR3 loop spans 16 amino acids. The V gene lost 3 bases and the J gene lost 7 bases, with 18 bases spanning the gap. Germline CDR1 is MDHEN and CDR2 is SYDVKM. The CDR3 loop is CASSFGVAGLGEKLFF. CDR3 DNA: TGTGCCAGCAGTTTCGGGGTTGCAGGGTTAGGTGAAAAACTGTTTTTT.

The J gene is TRBJ2-7, the V gene TRBV2, with 9 bases lining up with TRBD2. The CDR3 extends over 15 amino acids. Germline loops: CDR1 SNHLY, CDR2 FYNNEI. The ends lost 4 bases at V and 1 base at J; junction bases unmatched: 5. CDR3 region: CASSGSTSGSYEQYF. The CDR3 DNA reads as TGTGCCAGCAGTGGCTCGACTAGCGGTTCCTACGAGCAGTACTTC.

The chain combines TRBV7-9 with TRBJ1-5; D is undetermined. The CDR3 is made up of 16 amino acids. Trimming left V 4 bases short and J 2 bases short, with 15 bases between. Germline V gene lookup returns CDR1 SEHNR and CDR2 FQNEAQ (reference sequence). This chain's CDR3 is CASSSGQVPRNQPQHF. As DNA, the CDR3 is TGTGCCAGCAGCTCGGGTCAGGTCCCACGCAATCAGCCCCAGCATTTT.

The chain uses TRBV28 and TRBJ1-2; no definite D call. CDR1 MDHEN and CDR2 SYDVKM come from the germline V gene. This CDR3 has 13 amino acids. Trimming removed 5 bases from V and 8 bases from J, with 15 bases in between. The CDR3 sequence: CASSPADSRGYTF. CDR3 sequence (DNA): TGTGCCAGCAGTCCCGCGGACTCGCGGGGCTACACCTTC.